This T cell receptor (beta chain) is drawn from a study of blood T cell repertoires in COVID-19 (TCRdb year 2020). About the investigation overall: Samples from collaborators originated in the United States, Italy and Spain and spanned both the acute and convalescent phases of COVID-19. The samples were drawn from the first 160 participants of the ongoing ImmuneRACE study and from 1,254 subjects provided by 6 global collaborators. A freely available public database, intended as a resource for researchers studying the immune response to SARS-CoV-2, is where the repertoires were released. The sample metadata nearly always contained a de-identified subject ID, COVID-19 status, age in years and sex. The material from the prospective study consisted of cDNA or gDNA derived from T cells, B-cell-depleted T cells, or PBMCs. Where HLA class I and class II types were available, the types were taken from metadata supplied by the sample provider, not from assay-based typing. The dataset comprised deeply sampled blood TCRbeta repertoires from subjects exposed to, actively infected with, or recovered from COVID-19.

TCRbeta CDR3 regions were amplified from genomic DNA by means of the immunoSEQ Assay, a bias-controlled multiplex PCR. On the authors' methods: Nucleated cell counts per sample were estimated from amplification of reference gene primers within the assay. To quantify the absolute abundance of each unique TCRbeta CDR3 rearrangement, sequence reads were collapsed and filtered. For each sample, productive Simpson clonality was calculated as the square root of Simpson's diversity index over productive rearrangements. In TCRdb, the immuneACCESS table is reduced to in-frame sequences with V and J assigned. These tables do not hold every clone; where another copy was compared, an unresolved V gene accounts for under half, and the others remain unexplained. D and trimming were read from the DNA, whereas the V and J calls and clone size are those reported in that table. The sample yields 200,000 to 300,000 clones; around 89% were counted once. The ten most abundant clones make up 4% of the sample.

V loses 4 bases of germline sequence and J loses 4 bases, and the interval between the two ends is 13 bases. CDR1 is given as MNHEY and CDR2 as SVGEGT, both from the germline V gene. Inclusive of the bounding cysteine and phenylalanine, the CDR3 is 15 residues long. Only the CDR3 portion is preserved as DNA: 45 bases, with reading frame beginning at the first base. Another Seattle source contributed samples from volunteer blood donors who had recovered from COVID-19. Each collaborating institution followed its own protocols to collect whole blood in K2EDTA tubes. For TCRbeta analysis, collaborators shipped samples in one of three forms: frozen whole blood, isolated PBMCs, or DNA extracted from either of those sample types. Points the paper makes about the study in general: How much clinical and demographic metadata was included differed by source and by participant, and the metadata was provided uncurated.

This clone occurred once. What this receptor recognizes is not known. Per-base qualities were not stored, and no clone one base away is much larger. This sequence originates from a man aged 55 to 70 who had recovered from COVID-19. Sequencing input: peripheral blood. The rearrangement joined TRBV6-2 or TRBV6-3 to TRBJ2-2; perhaps TRBD2 is the D gene, with 7 bases matching. The DNA sequence is as follows: TGTGCCAGCAGTTCGCCGGGGGGCCGCACCGGGGAGCTGTTTTTT. It translates to CASSSPGGRTGELFF.